This T cell receptor beta chain was profiled in a study of blood T cell repertoires in COVID-19. Profiling relied on immunoSEQ multiplex PCR, and the TCRdb table lists in-frame clones only, not all of them. The sample gives some 120,000 clones, roughly three quarters of which show up once; about 39% is in the top ten. V lost 0 bases and J lost 3, with 10 bases in between. Germline V gene sequence: CDR1 SQVTM, CDR2 ANQGSEA. The CDR3 contains 14 residues. The rearrangement links TRBV29-1 to TRBJ2-3; weak D call: TRBD1 (5 bases). The sequence was obtained from a man in his forties with active or convalescent COVID-19. The sequencing sample was made of peripheral blood. The CDR3 DNA follows: TGCAGCGTTGAAGATCTCAGGGTGACAGATACGCAGTATTTT. The encoded protein is CSVEDLRVTDTQYF.